The present T cell receptor beta chain was sequenced within a study of shared clonotypes between healthy human individuals. TCRdb keeps only in-frame clones here, not all; method: immunoSEQ multiplex PCR. The table has some 1.4 million clones, 96% seen once. This clone has just one count. Trimming shortened V by 0 bases and J by 0 bases, and 9 bases separated the two germline ends. The CDR3 loop spans 16 amino acids. Looked up from germline, CDR1 is MDHEN and CDR2 is SYDVKM. The TCR was taken from a man aged 25-40 years in good health. The V gene is TRBV28, the J gene TRBJ1-5, with D unclear. Input material: naive CD4+ T cells sorted from blood. Subset here: CD45RA+ positively selected. The CDR3 region has the DNA TGTGCCAGCAGTTTATGGTCAGGAGATAGCAATCAGCCCCAGCATTTT. Protein product: CASSLWSGDSNQPQHF.